These 26 T cell receptor beta chains were sequenced from one sample in a study of technical replicates of blood from a handful of donors. Assay: immunoSEQ multiplex PCR; the TCRdb copy retains only in-frame clones and omits some. The data hold around 76,000 clones, with 91% observed a single time. The sample taken for sequencing was T cells isolated from PBMCs. These receptors all stem from a human donor in good health.

The chain recombines TRBV5-6 with TRBJ1-5; D might be TRBD1 (6 bases). Germline-derived CDR1 and CDR2 are SGHDT and YYEEEE. The CDR3 length is 17 residues. V was cut by 1 base and J by 4 bases, with 18 bases left in between. DNA for the CDR3: TGTGCCAGCAGCTTGTGGGTTCCGGGACAAGGGAATCAGCCCCAGCATTTT. Translated, it gives CASSLWVPGQGNQPQHF.

The CDR3 DNA sequence: TGTGCCAGCAGCTTAGGGGGACAGGGGTTTAGCAATCAGCCCCAGCATTTT. Protein: CASSLGGQGFSNQPQHF. The chain employs TRBV7-6 and TRBJ1-5, with 10 nucleotides matching TRBD1. J was trimmed by 0 bases and V by 1 base; bases with no gene match: 3. CDR1 and CDR2 from the germline V gene are SGHVS and FNYEAQ. The CDR3 contains 17 residues.

V is TRBV2 and J is TRBJ2-5; maybe TRBD2 (7 bases). The CDR3 sequence is 17 residues long. The V gene lost 5 bases and the J gene lost 4 bases, with 23 bases spanning the gap. In germline, CDR1 is SNHLY, CDR2 FYNNEI. For the CDR3, the DNA is TGTGCCAGCAGTCCCGCGGGGGCTACCAAAAGTTTAGAGACCCAGTACTTC. Its translation is CASSPAGATKSLETQYF.

This clone was counted only a few times. The V and J genes are TRBV7-2 and TRBJ1-6; 8 bases match TRBD1. From germline, CDR1 is SGHTA and CDR2 FQGNSA. The trim removed 5 bases at V and 4 bases at J, leaving 4 bases unmatched. This CDR3 spans 15 amino acids. CDR3 in DNA: TGTGCCAGCAGCCCAGGGGGCGCTTATAATTCACCCCTCCACTTT. Its protein product is CASSPGGAYNSPLHF.

The chain uses TRBV29-1 and TRBJ2-1; 13 bases are shared with TRBD2. The CDR3 extends over 14 amino acids. The germline V gene encodes CDR1 SQVTM and CDR2 ANQGSEA. V lost 5 bases, J lost 9 bases, and 7 bases stayed unmatched. The CDR3 region is CSVQTSGGAGEQFF. The DNA of the CDR3 is TGCAGCGTTCAAACTAGCGGGGGGGCGGGTGAGCAGTTCTTC.

The chain has TRBV11-3 and TRBJ1-3; the D is unclear. V dropped 4 bases and J dropped 7 bases, with 5 bases sitting between them. The CDR3 has 11 residues. Germline V gene data show CDR1 as SGHNT and CDR2 as YENEEA. The CDR3 DNA sequence: TGTGCCAGCAGCTACTTGAACACCATATATTTT. Translating it yields CASSYLNTIYF. The variable domain in full, with the rest retrieved from reference TRBV11-3 and TRBJ1-3, is EAGVVQSPRYKIIEKKQPVAFWCNPISGHNTLYWYLQNLGQGPELLIRYENEEAVDDSQLPKDRFSAERLKGVDSTLKIQPAELGDSAVYLCASSYLNTIYFGEGSWLTVV.

The chain employs TRBV9 and TRBJ2-1; TRBD1 matches at 8 bases. This CDR3 contains 15 residues. Germline V lookup: CDR1 SGDLS, CDR2 YYNGEE. V gave up 2 bases and J gave up 7 bases; unmatched junction bases: 8. The CDR3 protein is CASSVGDRLSNEQFF. CDR3 nucleotides: TGTGCCAGCAGCGTCGGGGACAGGTTGTCGAATGAGCAGTTCTTC.

This chain uses TRBV30 with TRBJ2-2; D gene uncertain. Germline-derived CDR1 and CDR2 are GTSNPN and SVGIG (reference sequence). Trimming took 0 bases from V and 5 from J, leaving 4 bases between them. The CDR3 totals 12 residues. This CDR3 is CAWSVRTGELFF. The CDR3 DNA reads TGTGCCTGGAGTGTGCGGACCGGGGAGCTGTTTTTT. Based on the CDR3 plus reference TRBV30 and TRBJ2-2, the full variable domain is SQTIHQWPATLVQPVGSPLSLECTVEGTSNPNLYWYRQAAGRGLQLLFYSVGIGQISSEVPQNLSASRPQDRQFILSSKKLLLSDSGFYLCAWSVRTGELFFGEGSRLTVL.

The sample holds a few counts of this clone. The rearrangement links TRBV5-1 to TRBJ2-7; D ambiguous. Germline CDR1 SGHRS, CDR2 YFSETQ. The CDR3 is 11 residues long. Deletions cut 4 bases from V and 7 bases from J, with 9 bases between. CDR3 residues: CASSTEREQYF. The CDR3 nucleotides read TGCGCCAGCAGCACGGAGAGGGAGCAGTACTTC.

The chain employs TRBV7-9 and TRBJ2-7; the D is unclear. CDR3 length equals 12 residues. Germline V lookup: CDR1 SEHNR, CDR2 FQNEAQ (reference sequence). Trimming pared 5 bases from V and 4 bases from J, leaving 9 bases between. The CDR3 bases are TGTGCCAGCAGCATAGTACAGTACGAGCAGTACTTC. Protein sequence: CASSIVQYEQYF.

The rearrangement links TRBV4-1 to TRBJ1-3; 10 bases align to TRBD1. J lost 4 bases, V lost 0 bases, and 3 bases had no gene match. CDR1 is MGHRA, CDR2 YSYEKL, per germline. The CDR3 contains 16 residues. The CDR3 spells CASSQEGTGDGNTIYF. For the CDR3, the DNA is TGCGCCAGCAGCCAAGAGGGGACAGGGGACGGAAACACCATATATTTT.

The V and J genes are TRBV19 and TRBJ1-5; D is possibly TRBD1 (5 bases). Germline values: CDR1 LNHDA, CDR2 SQIVND (reference sequence). V was pared by 4 bases and J by 12 bases, with 22 bases between. The CDR3 covers 15 residues. The CDR3 coding sequence is TGTGCCAGTAGTAGAGGGACTTCAGGGATTCTTTTCCAGCATTTT. Its translation is CASSRGTSGILFQHF.

Turning to this clone: Other DNA sequences in the sample encode the same CDR3. The rearrangement joins TRBV7-9 to TRBJ2-7; perhaps TRBD1 as D (5 bases). The germline V and J ends were trimmed by 0 bases and 2 bases, with 5 bases remaining between them. The germline V gene encodes CDR1 SEHNR and CDR2 FQNEAQ (reference sequence). The CDR3 is 13 residues long. DNA for the CDR3: TGTGCCAGCAGCTTAGCAGGGGCCTACGAGCAGTACTTC. Translation gives CASSLAGAYEQYF.

V usage is TRBV25-1 and J usage is TRBJ2-1, with TRBD2 matching over 8 bases. Germline V gene sequence: CDR1 MGHDK, CDR2 SYGVNS. The junction had 7 bases not matched to a gene; V was cut back by 7 bases and J by 8 bases. This CDR3 spans 13 amino acids. Written as DNA, the CDR3 is TGTGCCAGCAACTCTGGAGCGGGAGATGAGCAGTTCTTC. Its protein is CASNSGAGDEQFF.

V usage is TRBV10-2 and J usage is TRBJ2-5, with 8 bases identical to TRBD1. The germline gives CDR1 WSHSY, CDR2 SAAADI. J gave up 5 bases and V 2 bases, and 7 bases lay outside the gene matches. This CDR3 is built from 15 residues. The CDR3 DNA reads as TGCGCCAGCAGTGAGCTTTGGACAGGGTTGGAGACCCAGTACTTC. Translation gives CASSELWTGLETQYF.

This rearrangement joins TRBV10-3 to TRBJ2-3, with 10 bases fitting TRBD2. The germline CDR1 and CDR2 sequences are ENHRY and SYGVKD. V gave up 2 bases and J gave up 4 bases; unmatched junction bases: 6. This CDR3 has 16 amino acids. The DNA of the CDR3 is TGTGCCATCAGTGAGAAGCGGGGGGGCGACCCAGATACGCAGTATTTT. This codes for CAISEKRGGDPDTQYF.

J is TRBJ2-7 and V is TRBV27; 7 bases are a match to TRBD1. Germline CDR1 and CDR2: MNHEY and SMNVEV (reference sequence). The CDR3 has 16 residues. J lost 5 bases, V lost 6 bases, and 16 bases had no gene match. The CDR3 spells CASSAYLSMTGHEQYF. The CDR3 DNA reads as TGTGCCAGCAGCGCCTACCTCTCGATGACAGGGCACGAGCAGTACTTC.

The rearrangement joins TRBV9 to TRBJ2-5; tentative D call: TRBD1 (5 bases). In germline, CDR1 is SGDLS, CDR2 YYNGEE. V was trimmed by 0 bases and J by 5 bases, leaving 11 bases between them. CDR3 length equals 14 residues. The CDR3 is CASSVEGAWETQYF. In DNA form, the CDR3 reads TGTGCCAGCAGCGTAGAAGGGGCCTGGGAGACCCAGTACTTC.

The chain joins TRBV9 to TRBJ1-2; 10 bases agree with TRBD1. From germline, CDR1 is SGDLS and CDR2 YYNGEE. With V trimmed by 4 bases and J by 2 bases, 5 bases remained unmatched. This CDR3 comprises 15 residues. The DNA for the CDR3 is TGTGCCAGCAGCCCTGGGACAGGGGCGAACTATGGCTACACCTTC. Protein product: CASSPGTGANYGYTF.

The V call is TRBV28, the J call TRBJ1-1, with TRBD1 matching 10 bases. Germline V CDR1 and CDR2: MDHEN, SYDVKM. V lost 4 bases, J lost 4 bases, and 6 bases stayed unmatched. The CDR3 is 15 residues long. CDR3 loop: CASSSPDRGGTEAFF. The CDR3 DNA sequence: TGTGCCAGCAGTTCCCCGGACAGGGGGGGCACTGAAGCTTTCTTT.

This clone was detected only once. This chain uses TRBV7-9 with TRBJ1-1; D gene unclear. This CDR3 is 17 amino acids long. V shed 0 bases and J shed 5 bases, with 19 bases lying between them. Germline V lookup: CDR1 SEHNR, CDR2 FQNEAQ (reference sequence). Here the CDR3 reads CASSLARNRDSQTEAFF. As DNA, the CDR3 is TGTGCCAGCAGCTTAGCAAGGAATCGGGATTCTCAAACTGAAGCTTTCTTT.

This sequence joins TRBV2 and TRBJ1-2; 11 nucleotides match TRBD1. CDR3 length: 17 residues. The germline gives CDR1 SNHLY, CDR2 FYNNEI. The V gene end was trimmed by 8 bases and the J gene end by 8 bases; junction bases not matched to a gene: 19. CDR3 region: CASCWTGGFSVDMGYTF. DNA for the CDR3: TGTGCCAGCTGCTGGACAGGGGGCTTTTCTGTGGATATGGGCTACACCTTC. Full variable domain (remainder filled in from reference TRBV2 and TRBJ1-2): EPEVTQTPSHQVTQMGQEVILRCVPISNHLYFYWYRQILGQKVEFLVSFYNNEISEKSEIFDDQFSVERPDGSNFTLKIRSTKLEDSAMYFCASCWTGGFSVDMGYTFGSGTRLTVV.

The chain couples TRBV2 to TRBJ1-5, with 9 bases identical to TRBD1. The germline V gene has CDR1 SNHLY and CDR2 FYNNEI. CDR3 length: 15 residues. J was trimmed by 6 bases and V by 6 bases; bases with no gene match: 9. The CDR3 loop is CASSKTGGEFQPQHF. CDR3 nucleotide sequence: TGTGCCAGCAGCAAAACAGGGGGCGAGTTTCAGCCCCAGCATTTT.

The chain is built from TRBV28 and TRBJ1-5; D perhaps matches TRBD1 (6 bases). This CDR3 contains 15 residues. V dropped 10 bases and J dropped 6 bases, with 22 bases sitting between them. Germline assignment: CDR1 MDHEN and CDR2 SYDVKM. The CDR3, as DNA: TGTGCCACCATACGGGGGGGGCCTGTAAGTCAGCCCCAGCATTTT. This sequence encodes CATIRGGPVSQPQHF. The full variable domain, rest sourced from reference TRBV28 and TRBJ1-5, is DVKVTQSSRYLVKRTGEKVFLECVQDMDHENMFWYRQDPGLGLRLIYFSYDVKMKEKGDIPEGYSVSREKKERFSLILESASTNQTSMYLCATIRGGPVSQPQHFGDGTRLSIL.

The CDR3 is CASSLESSGTQYF. CDR3 bases: TGCGCCAGCAGCTTGGAGTCTAGCGGAACCCAGTACTTC. The chain combines TRBV5-1 with TRBJ2-5, with 7 positions matching TRBD2. V dropped 0 bases and J dropped 8; count of bases not matched to a gene: 4. The CDR3 runs to 13 residues. CDR1 SGHRS and CDR2 YFSETQ come from the germline V gene.

The chain links TRBV27 to TRBJ2-2; the D gene is possibly TRBD2 (7 bases). V was pared by 1 base and J by 9 bases, with 12 bases between. Germline CDR1 and CDR2: MNHEY and SMNVEV (reference sequence). The CDR3 runs 14 residues. CDR3 residues: CASSLWGGLRELFF. The CDR3 nucleotides are TGTGCCAGCAGTTTATGGGGGGGCCTCCGGGAGCTGTTTTTT.